These 28 T cell receptor beta chains share one sample of origin, sequenced in a study of blood T cells in healthy people across ages. For the second PCR, which ran for roughly 6 to 12 cycles, a sample-barcoded 5' primer and a J-beta primer mix were used. MiXCR, applied by TCRdb to the 5' RACE reads, yields one record per CDR3 protein. The sample has around 940,000 distinct CDR3 sequences, 51% seen once. What was sequenced was blood. These receptors originate from a woman aged 55-75 years in good health.

This chain uses TRBV30 with TRBJ2-4; D not certain. Germline V gene lookup returns CDR1 GTSNPN and CDR2 SVGIG (reference sequence). The CDR3 has 13 residues. Trimming pared 3 bases from V and 4 bases from J, leaving 10 bases between. CDR3 bases: TGTGCCTGGAGAAGGGAATATAAAAACATTCAGTACTTC. Translating gives CAWRREYKNIQYF.

The chain links TRBV12-3 or TRBV12-4 to TRBJ2-1; 11 bases agree with TRBD2. V lost 5 bases to trimming and J lost 6 bases; unmatched junction nucleotides: 9. The CDR3 is 16 residues long. The CDR3 loop reads CASSRSLAGEGNEQFF. The CDR3 region has the DNA TGTGCCAGCAGTCGATCACTAGCGGGAGAGGGCAATGAGCAGTTCTTC.

This clonotype came up a few times. The chain couples TRBV4-1 to TRBJ2-1; D uncertain. The V gene lost 1 base and the J gene lost 8 bases, with 9 bases spanning the gap. Germline CDR1 is MGHRA and CDR2 is YSYEKL. The CDR3 has 13 amino acids. CDR3 amino acids: CASSQADLYEQFF. DNA of the CDR3: TGCGCCAGCAGCCAAGCGGACCTCTATGAGCAGTTCTTC.

The chain joins TRBV27 to TRBJ2-4; 8 bases match TRBD1. The CDR3 consists of 19 residues. Germline loops: CDR1 MNHEY, CDR2 SMNVEV (reference sequence). The J segment lost 0 bases and the V segment lost 6 bases, leaving 16 bases of the junction unmatched. The CDR3 protein is CASSPRPSTGVVAKNIQYF. In DNA form, the CDR3 reads TGTGCCAGCAGCCCTCGCCCCTCGACAGGGGTGGTAGCCAAAAACATTCAGTACTTC.

V and J are TRBV6-2 or TRBV6-3 and TRBJ2-7; 7 bases fit TRBD1. CDR1 is MNHEY and CDR2 is SVGEGT in the germline V gene. The CDR3 has 16 residues. V lost 2 bases and J lost 7; bases outside the gene matches: 14. The CDR3 sequence: CASSYTPGQYSQEQYF. The CDR3 DNA follows: TGTGCCAGCAGTTACACCCCGGGACAGTATTCTCAGGAGCAGTACTTC.

This clonotype was detected only a few times. The chain couples TRBV7-2 to TRBJ1-2; TRBD1 is a possible D gene (6 bases). From germline, CDR1 is SGHTA and CDR2 FQGNSA. The CDR3 length is 15 residues. V shed 5 bases and J shed 0 bases, with 13 bases lying between them. The CDR3 sequence: CASSPTDSSNYGYTF. The CDR3 coding sequence is TGTGCCAGCAGCCCCACGGACAGTTCTAACTATGGCTACACCTTC.

This clonotype was counted between two and nine times. This chain uses TRBV5-1 with TRBJ1-2, with D unresolved. Germline CDR1 reads SGHRS; CDR2 reads YFSETQ. The CDR3 extends over 13 amino acids. V was shortened by 4 bases and J by 4 bases, with 11 bases between the two germline ends. CDR3 nucleotide sequence: TGCGCCAGCAGCGTGGAACAGTTCTATGGCTACACCTTC. Protein: CASSVEQFYGYTF.

The rearrangement uses TRBV7-2 and TRBJ2-7, with D possibly being TRBD1 (5 bases). Germline CDR1 is SGHTA and CDR2 is FQGNSA. V was cut by 3 bases and J by 11 bases, with 20 bases left in between. This CDR3 comprises 14 residues. CDR3 nucleotide sequence: TGTGCCAGCAGCTTCGGAAACAGGTTAGCTGGGAAGTACTTC. Amino acid sequence: CASSFGNRLAGKYF.

The rearrangement uses TRBV12-3 or TRBV12-4 and TRBJ1-2; TRBD1 is a possible D gene (5 bases). The CDR3 has 11 residues. Trimming pared 1 base from V and 12 bases from J, leaving 9 bases between. CDR3 region: CASSLGQGDTF. Here the CDR3 DNA reads TGTGCCAGCAGTTTAGGGCAGGGCGACACCTTC.

The chain carries TRBV6-2 or TRBV6-3 and TRBJ2-4; D uncertain. The germline V gene has CDR1 MNHEY and CDR2 SVGEGT. The CDR3 has 15 residues. V dropped 2 bases and J dropped 8 bases, with 16 bases sitting between them. CDR3 sequence (DNA): TGTGCCAGCAGTTACAGGGTCGGAGACCCAGACATTCAGTACTTC. Translating it yields CASSYRVGDPDIQYF.

This clonotype has a handful of counts. V usage is TRBV4-1 and J usage is TRBJ2-7, with TRBD1 matching 10 bases. The CDR3 is made up of 15 amino acids. V lost 4 bases and J lost 2; bases outside the gene matches: 5. Germline lookup yields CDR1 MGHRA and CDR2 YSYEKL. The CDR3 is CASSLWTGGPYEQYF. CDR3 in DNA: TGCGCCAGCAGCCTGTGGACAGGGGGTCCCTACGAGCAGTACTTC.

The chain joins TRBV12-3 or TRBV12-4 to TRBJ2-7, with TRBD1 matching over 7 bases. The CDR3 has 14 amino acids. J was trimmed by 10 bases and V by 0 bases; bases with no gene match: 9. The CDR3 reads CASSLAGQAGAQYF. CDR3 sequence (DNA): TGTGCCAGCAGTTTAGCTGGACAGGCCGGGGCCCAGTACTTC.

The chain joins TRBV12-3 or TRBV12-4 to TRBJ2-1; D ambiguous. The V end was cut by 2 bases, the J end by 5 bases, with 13 bases between. This CDR3 contains 15 residues. CDR3 amino acids: CASSLQTMTHNEQFF. CDR3 DNA sequence: TGTGCCAGCAGTTTACAAACCATGACCCACAATGAGCAGTTCTTC.

The rearrangement links TRBV12-3 or TRBV12-4 to TRBJ2-1; 8 bases are a match to TRBD2. This CDR3 has 15 residues. V trimming: 7 bases; J trimming: 5 bases; junction bases outside the gene matches: 10. The CDR3 is CASITTSGGHNEQFF. In DNA form, the CDR3 reads TGTGCCAGCATTACTACTAGCGGAGGGCACAATGAGCAGTTCTTC.

This clonotype was picked up a small number of times. The gene calls are TRBV11-1 and TRBJ2-7; D is tentatively TRBD1 or TRBD2 (6 bases each). The ends were cut back, 5 bases at V and 6 bases at J, with 20 bases in the middle. The CDR3 is made up of 15 amino acids. Per the germline V gene, CDR1 is SGHAT and CDR2 is FQDESV (reference sequence). CDR3 nucleotide sequence: TGTGCCAGCAGCAACTTCGAGGGGGGTCTATCCGAGCAGTACTTC. This gives the protein CASSNFEGGLSEQYF.

V usage is TRBV6-2 or TRBV6-3 and J usage is TRBJ2-3; TRBD2 might be the D (5 bases). The CDR3 is 14 residues long. CDR1 and CDR2 from the germline V gene are MNHEY and SVGEGT. V lost 7 bases and J 2 bases, leaving 13 bases between the germline ends. The CDR3 loop is CASTEGGSTDTQYF. For the CDR3, the DNA is TGTGCCAGCACCGAGGGCGGGTCCACAGATACGCAGTATTTT.

The genes are TRBV28 and TRBJ2-5; D uncertain. The CDR3 spans 12 residues. Germline V lookup: CDR1 MDHEN, CDR2 SYDVKM. Trimming took off 1 base at V and 5 bases at J, with 5 bases between the two ends. CDR3 DNA sequence: TGTGCCAGCAGTTTATTCACTGAGACCCAGTACTTC. Its translation is CASSLFTETQYF.

There are a few counts of this clonotype. The chain couples TRBV2 to TRBJ2-5, with 8 bases matching TRBD1. The last part of the DNA fits TRBJ2-7 better; the J call may be wrong. CDR1 and CDR2 from the germline V gene are SNHLY and FYNNEI. The CDR3 has 13 amino acids. The CDR3 loop is CASSGNRGNEQYF. The CDR3 DNA follows: TGTGCCAGCAGTGGGAACAGGGGGAACGAGCAGTACTTC.

The J gene is TRBJ2-5, the V gene TRBV5-1, with D maybe TRBD1 (5 bases). The DNA end is a closer match to TRBJ2-7, so the J assignment may be wrong. Germline V lookup: CDR1 SGHRS, CDR2 YFSETQ. This CDR3 region has 16 residues. The CDR3 DNA reads as TGCGCCAGCAGTGTCAGTCGGCAGGGCGTATCCTACGAGCAGTACTTC. It specifies CASSVSRQGVSYEQYF.

Regarding this clonotype: Compared with germline, one end of the junction differs, possibly owing to a read error. CDR3 nucleotide sequence: TGTGCCAGTAGCTTGGGACAGGAGGATGAAAAACTGTTTTTT. As protein: CASSLGQEDEKLFF. The chain links TRBV5-8 to TRBJ1-4, with 8 positions matching TRBD1. CDR1 is SGHTS, CDR2 YDEGEE, per germline. CDR3 length: 14 residues.

This chain connects TRBV4-3 to TRBJ2-3; 8 nucleotides align to TRBD1. The CDR3 runs to 14 residues. J was trimmed by 6 bases and V by 4 bases; bases with no gene match: 6. From germline, CDR1 is LGHNA and CDR2 YSLEER. This chain's CDR3 is CASSRDRTLDTQYF. The CDR3 DNA follows: TGCGCCAGCAGCCGGGACAGGACTTTGGATACGCAGTATTTT.

Of note for this clonotype: Germline and junction disagree at one end, which may indicate a read error. The chain joins TRBV12-3 or TRBV12-4 to TRBJ2-7; D is unresolved. The CDR3 sequence is 14 residues long. The chain's CDR3 is CASSFQVGSCEQYF. The CDR3 DNA sequence: TGTGCCAGCAGTTTCCAAGTTGGTTCCTGCGAGCAGTACTTC.

This clonotype occurred a few times. The CDR3 protein is CATLPGGERMNTEAFF. CDR3 in DNA: TGTGCCACCCTCCCCGGCGGGGAGCGGATGAACACTGAAGCTTTCTTT. V usage is TRBV15 and J usage is TRBJ1-1; D unclear. Trimming removed 8 bases from V and 0 bases from J, with 19 bases in between. CDR3 size: 16 residues. Germline V CDR1 and CDR2: LNHNV, YYDKDF (reference sequence).

CDR3 in amino acids: CASSQVLAGKGNEQYF. The CDR3 nucleotides are TGCGCCAGCAGCCAAGTTCTAGCGGGGAAGGGGAACGAGCAGTACTTC. The J gene is TRBJ2-5, the V gene TRBV4-3, with 9 bases aligning to TRBD2. The tail of the sequence fits TRBJ2-7 better, so the J call may be wrong. CDR3 size: 16 residues. Germline values: CDR1 LGHNA, CDR2 YSLEER.

The chain employs TRBV24-1 and TRBJ2-1; 14 nucleotides agree with TRBD2. This CDR3 spans 16 amino acids. Germline CDR1 reads KGHDR; CDR2 reads SFDVKD. V dropped 5 bases and J dropped 8; count of bases not matched to a gene: 7. CDR3 in DNA: TGTGCCACCAGTGGGACTAGCGGGAGGCATTGGGATGAGCAGTTCTTC. Amino acid sequence: CATSGTSGRHWDEQFF.

Remarks on this clonotype: The junction departs from germline at one end; a sequencing error may be responsible. This chain links TRBV7-9 with TRBJ1-2; maybe TRBD1 (6 bases). The CDR3 has 16 amino acids. Germline CDR1 SEHNR, CDR2 FQNEAQ (reference sequence). CDR3 in amino acids: CARSLSGRGAHYGYTF. The CDR3 region has the DNA TGTGCCCGCAGCCTCTCTGGCCGGGGGGCCCACTATGGCTACACCTTC.

The table lists this clonotype with a few counts. One junction end disagrees with the germline gene, perhaps due to a read error. This chain uses TRBV7-6 with TRBJ2-1; 7 bases align to TRBD2. The CDR3 runs to 13 residues. CDR1 is SGHVS, CDR2 FNYEAQ, per germline. The CDR3 loop reads CASSLAAGREQFF. Here the CDR3 DNA reads TGTGCCAGCAGCCTAGCGGCTGGCCGTGAGCAGTTCTTC.

Here the CDR3 DNA reads TGCGCCAGCAGCCTGAGCGGGAGGTATGAGCAGTTCTTC. Amino acids: CASSLSGRYEQFF. V usage is TRBV5-1 and J usage is TRBJ2-1; 9 positions match TRBD2. In germline, CDR1 is SGHRS, CDR2 YFSETQ. The CDR3 runs to 13 residues. The V and J ends lost 4 bases and 8 bases, in that order; junction bases with no gene match: 4. Full variable domain (missing parts from reference TRBV5-1 and TRBJ2-1): KAGVTQTPRYLIKTRGQQVTLSCSPISGHRSVSWYQQTPGQGLQFLFEYFSETQRNKGNFPGRFSGRQFSNSRSEMNVSTLELGDSALYLCASSLSGRYEQFFGPGTRLTVL.